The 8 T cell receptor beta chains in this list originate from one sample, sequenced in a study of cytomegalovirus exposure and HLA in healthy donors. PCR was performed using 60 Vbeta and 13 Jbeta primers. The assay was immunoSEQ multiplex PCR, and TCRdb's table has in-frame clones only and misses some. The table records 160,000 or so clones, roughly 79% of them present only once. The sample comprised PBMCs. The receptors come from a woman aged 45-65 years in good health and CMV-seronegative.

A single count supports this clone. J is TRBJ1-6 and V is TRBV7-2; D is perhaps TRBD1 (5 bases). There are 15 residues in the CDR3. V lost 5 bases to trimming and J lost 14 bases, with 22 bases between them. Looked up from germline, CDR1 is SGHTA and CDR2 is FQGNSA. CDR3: CASSAQTASSGTLHF. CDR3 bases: TGTGCCAGCAGCGCCCAGACAGCTTCTTCTGGGACCCTCCACTTT.

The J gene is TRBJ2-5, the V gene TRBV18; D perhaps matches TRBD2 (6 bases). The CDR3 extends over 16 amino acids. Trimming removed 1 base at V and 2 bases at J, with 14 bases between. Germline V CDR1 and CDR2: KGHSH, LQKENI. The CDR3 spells CASSPLLTGVQETQYF. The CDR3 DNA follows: TGTGCCAGCTCACCACTTTTAACGGGGGTGCAAGAGACCCAGTACTTC.

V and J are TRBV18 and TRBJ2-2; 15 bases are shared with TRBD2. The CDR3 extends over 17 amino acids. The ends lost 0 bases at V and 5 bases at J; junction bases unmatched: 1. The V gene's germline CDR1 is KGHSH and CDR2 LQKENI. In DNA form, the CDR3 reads TGTGCCAGCTCACCACCTGGACTAGCGGGAGGGACCGGGGAGCTGTTTTTT. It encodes CASSPPGLAGGTGELFF.

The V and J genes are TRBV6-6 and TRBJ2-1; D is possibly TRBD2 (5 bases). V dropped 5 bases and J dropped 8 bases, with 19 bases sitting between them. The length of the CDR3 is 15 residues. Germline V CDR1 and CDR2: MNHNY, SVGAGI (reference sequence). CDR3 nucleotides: TGTGCCAGCAGTCGGACGGACTGGGTTGAAGATGAGCAGTTCTTC. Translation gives CASSRTDWVEDEQFF.

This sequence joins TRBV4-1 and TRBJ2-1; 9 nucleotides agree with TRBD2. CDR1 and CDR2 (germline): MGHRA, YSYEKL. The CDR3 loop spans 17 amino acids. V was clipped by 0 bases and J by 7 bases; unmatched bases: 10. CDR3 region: CASSQEWGLAGRNEQFF. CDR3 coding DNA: TGCGCCAGCAGCCAAGAGTGGGGGCTAGCGGGGAGGAATGAGCAGTTCTTC.

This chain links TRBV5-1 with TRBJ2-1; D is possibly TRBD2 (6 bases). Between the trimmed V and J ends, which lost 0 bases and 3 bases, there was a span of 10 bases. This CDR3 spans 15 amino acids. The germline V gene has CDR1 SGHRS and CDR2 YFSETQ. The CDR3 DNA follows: TGCGCCAGCAGCTTGGCCCTAGCGCACTACAATGAGCAGTTCTTC. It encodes CASSLALAHYNEQFF.

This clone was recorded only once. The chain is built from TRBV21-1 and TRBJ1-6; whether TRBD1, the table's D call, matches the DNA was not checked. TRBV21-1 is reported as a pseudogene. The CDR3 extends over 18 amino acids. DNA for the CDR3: TGTGCCAGCAGCAAAGGTTTGACAGGACGCTCCTATAATTCACCCCTCCACTTT. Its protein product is CASSKGLTGRSYNSPLHF.

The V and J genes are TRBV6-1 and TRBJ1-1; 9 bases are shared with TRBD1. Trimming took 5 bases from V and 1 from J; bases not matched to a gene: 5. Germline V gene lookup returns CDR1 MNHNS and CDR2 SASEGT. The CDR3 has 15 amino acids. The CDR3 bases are TGTGCCAGCAGTCCACGGACAGGGGAGAACACTGAAGCTTTCTTT. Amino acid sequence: CASSPRTGENTEAFF.